These T cell receptor beta chains were read from a single sample in a study of beta chain features in type 1 diabetes. Measured with immunoSEQ multiplex PCR; TCRdb has only the in-frame clones, and not every one. Of more than 200,000 clones listed, more than 15% are singletons. The sample consisted of naive CD4+ T cells from blood. Receptors originate from a man in his thirties or forties with type 1 diabetes. Both conserved end residues are part of each CDR3. The D gene is left open where the match is weak. Size tells how often a clone was seen (once, few, many) or the class of an expanded clone, and some rows leave it out.

J gene,V gene,D gene,clone size,CDR3 DNA,CDR3 protein
TRBJ2-2,TRBV9,TRBD2,-,TGTGCCAGCAGCGTAGGATCTCCTAGCGGGACCGGGGAGCTGTTTTTT,CASSVGSPSGTGELFF
TRBJ2-1,TRBV5-1,-,few,TGCGCCAGCAGCTTGGACGCCGTAGCGGCATCTCGCAATGAGCAGTTCTTC,CASSLDAVAASRNEQFF
TRBJ2-7,TRBV5-6,-,-,TGTGCCAGCAGCCCGTACAGGGTCCACGAGCAGTACTTC,CASSPYRVHEQYF
TRBJ2-3,TRBV6-6,TRBD2,-,TGTGCCAGCTCGAGCGGGAGGGCCGGGGGCACAGATACGCAGTATTTT,CASSSGRAGGTDTQYF
TRBJ2-2,TRBV6-5,-,few,TGTGCCAGCATGAGGGGTTGGAACACCGGGGAGCTGTTTTTT,CASMRGWNTGELFF
TRBJ2-1,TRBV5-4,TRBD1,few,TGTGCCAGCAGCTTGGCACAGGGGGTATACAATGAGCAGTTCTTC,CASSLAQGVYNEQFF
TRBJ1-2,TRBV9,-,few,TGTGCCAGCAGCATCCACCCCGGGCACGGGGATGGCTACACCTTC,CASSIHPGHGDGYTF
TRBJ1-5,TRBV13,-,-,TGTGCCAGCAGCTTCTCCTCTCAGCCCCAGCATTTT,CASSFSSQPQHF
TRBJ2-5,TRBV30,-,few,TGTGCCTGGAACCCAACAGTACAAGAGACCCAGTACTTC,CAWNPTVQETQYF
TRBJ2-1,TRBV7-9,TRBD2,-,TGTGCCAGCAGTTCGCTAGCGGGAGGTGTCGATGAGCAGTTCTTC,CASSSLAGGVDEQFF
TRBJ2-2,TRBV15,-,-,TGTGCCACCAGCGGGAGAACGGGCAGGAGGAACACCGGGGAGCTGTTTTTT,CATSGRTGRRNTGELFF
TRBJ2-3,TRBV23-1,TRBD2,-,TGCGCCAGCAGTCAATCAGCGGGAGGGCCCGCAGATACGCAGTATTTT,CASSQSAGGPADTQYF
TRBJ2-4,TRBV7-9,-,-,TGTGCCAGCAGAGACCCACGATACAAAAACATTCAGTACTTC,CASRDPRYKNIQYF
TRBJ2-5,TRBV11-2,-,few,TGTGCCAGCAGCTTAGTAAAGGAGACCCAGTACTTC,CASSLVKETQYF
TRBJ1-2,TRBV29-1,-,few,TGCAGCGTCCCCTGGCTAACGGGGTTGGGCTACACCTTC,CSVPWLTGLGYTF
TRBJ2-7,TRBV7-2,TRBD2,few,TGTGCCAGCAGCCGTTTAGCGGGAGGGCCAGACGAGCAGTACTTC,CASSRLAGGPDEQYF
TRBJ2-5,TRBV4-1,-,-,TGCGCCAGCAGCCAATTGGATACGGGGACCCAGTACTTC,CASSQLDTGTQYF
TRBJ2-3,TRBV11-2,-,-,TGTGCCAGCAGCTTAGCTTTGTACGATACGCAGTATTTT,CASSLALYDTQYF
TRBJ1-1,TRBV6-1,-,few,TGTGCCAGCAGTGAATTTGAAGTCACTGAAGCTTTCTTT,CASSEFEVTEAFF
TRBJ2-7,TRBV4-2,TRBD1,-,TGTGCCAGCAGCCAAGTGGGACAGGGATCCTACGAGCAGTACTTC,CASSQVGQGSYEQYF
TRBJ2-3,TRBV7-9,-,-,TGTGCCAGCAGCCCGGGACTCCAGATACTAGATACGCAGTATTTT,CASSPGLQILDTQYF
TRBJ1-3,TRBV7-2,-,few,TGTGCCAGCAGCTCCCAGGGAGGGTATGGAAACACCATATATTTT,CASSSQGGYGNTIYF
TRBJ2-1,TRBV9,TRBD2,-,TGTGCCAGCAGCACAGCACTAGCGGGAGTACACAATGAGCAGTTCTTC,CASSTALAGVHNEQFF
TRBJ1-2,TRBV7-9,-,few,TGTGCCAGCAGCTTAATCTCTGTTCATGGCTACACCTTC,CASSLISVHGYTF
TRBJ1-1,TRBV6-5,-,-,TGTGCCAGCAGTTACAGGCGGAGGAACACTGAAGCTTTCTTT,CASSYRRRNTEAFF
TRBJ2-3,TRBV7-2,-,-,TGTGCCAGCAGCTTTAGGAATACGCAGTATTTT,CASSFRNTQYF
TRBJ2-2,TRBV7-9,-,-,TGTGCCAGCAGCTCGAGTTACACCGGGGAGCTGTTTTTT,CASSSSYTGELFF
TRBJ2-2,TRBV5-1,-,-,TGCGCCAGCAGCTTGGATGGCGGGGAGCTGTTTTTT,CASSLDGGELFF
TRBJ1-1,TRBV27,-,-,TGTGCCAGCAGTTTAACCCTCAAAGCTTTCTTT,CASSLTLKAFF
TRBJ1-2,TRBV9,-,few,TGTGCCAGCAGCATGGGCTATGGCTACACCTTC,CASSMGYGYTF